The 22 T cell receptor beta chains listed next were all sequenced from one sample in a study of T cells in Graves' hyperthyroidism and ophthalmopathy. The TCR beta CDR3 regions underwent amplification using RNA transcripts as the source. The HTBI primer set drove a first-round RT-PCR of the TCR CDR3. TCRdb independently ran MiXCR on the multiplex PCR reads; one entry per CDR3 protein. This repertoire shows 700,000 to 850,000 distinct CDR3 sequences, approximately 36% found once; its top ten account for roughly 31%. The sequenced sample was blood. All receptors come from a woman aged 35 to 49 with Graves' hyperthyroidism.

The genes are TRBV18 and TRBJ2-5; D call uncertain. Germline V gene sequence: CDR1 KGHSH, CDR2 LQKENI. This CDR3 comprises 14 residues. Deletions cut 0 bases from V and 2 bases from J, with 7 bases between. CDR3 in DNA: TGTGCCAGCTCACCACCTGCTACACAAGAGACCCAGTACTTC. Translated, it gives CASSPPATQETQYF.

At least ten counts were recorded for this clonotype. The chain employs TRBV5-1 and TRBJ1-2; 12 bases map to TRBD1. The V gene's germline CDR1 is SGHRS and CDR2 YFSETQ. J gave up 2 bases and V 4 bases, and 3 bases lay outside the gene matches. The CDR3 extends over 15 amino acids. CDR3 sequence reads: CASSGGQGANYGYTF. As DNA, the CDR3 is TGCGCCAGCAGCGGGGGACAGGGGGCGAACTATGGCTACACCTTC.

This clonotype was observed a few times. The rearrangement links TRBV14 to TRBJ2-5; D may be TRBD2 (6 bases). Germline CDR1 is SGHDN and CDR2 is FVKESK. CDR3 length equals 17 residues. V lost 3 bases to trimming and J lost 4 bases, with 21 bases between them. CDR3 residues: CASSQRETASEGETQYF. CDR3 bases: TGTGCCAGCAGCCAGCGGGAAACAGCCTCCGAGGGAGAGACCCAGTACTTC.

This clonotype was detected many times. This sequence joins TRBV7-2 and TRBJ1-5, with D perhaps TRBD1 (5 bases). V gave up 5 bases and J gave up 2 bases, with 10 bases separating them. The CDR3 loop spans 14 amino acids. Germline-derived CDR1 and CDR2 are SGHTA and FQGNSA. This CDR3 reads CASSPIGGNQPQHF. CDR3 in DNA: TGTGCCAGCAGCCCTATAGGGGGCAATCAGCCCCAGCATTTT.

This clonotype has just one count. V is TRBV6-6 and J is TRBJ2-5, with 8 positions matching TRBD1. J lost 4 bases, V lost 5 bases, and 12 bases had no gene match. This CDR3 comprises 16 residues. Per the germline V gene, CDR1 is MNHNY and CDR2 is SVGAGI (reference sequence). The CDR3 sequence is CASSEQTGEAPETQYF. CDR3 DNA: TGTGCCAGCAGTGAACAGACAGGGGAGGCCCCAGAGACCCAGTACTTC.

This clonotype occurred many times. This CDR3 reads CASSFQGRETQYF. The CDR3 bases are TGTGCCAGCAGCTTCCAGGGACGAGAGACCCAGTACTTC. This sequence joins TRBV7-2 and TRBJ2-5; D may be TRBD1 or TRBD2 (5 bases each). The germline V and J ends were trimmed by 3 bases and 4 bases, with 9 bases remaining between them. The CDR3 loop spans 13 amino acids. The germline V gene encodes CDR1 SGHTA and CDR2 FQGNSA.

The sample holds a few counts of this clonotype. The gene calls are TRBV19 and TRBJ1-5; D is ambiguous. This CDR3 is 18 amino acids long. Germline V gene sequence: CDR1 LNHDA, CDR2 SQIVND (reference sequence). V lost 1 base to trimming and J lost 0 bases, with 16 bases between them. DNA for the CDR3: TGTGCCAGTAGTATAGTTGTTTGGGCACCTAATAGCAATCAGCCCCAGCATTTT. As protein: CASSIVVWAPNSNQPQHF.

The sample holds many counts of this clonotype. The junction differs from germline at one of its ends, possibly a read error. In DNA, the CDR3 is TGCAGCGTTGAACGGGCAGTCTTC. Translating gives CSVERAVF. This chain uses TRBV29-1 with TRBJ1-2; no clear D gene. Germline CDR1 SQVTM, CDR2 ANQGSEA. There are 8 residues in the CDR3. The variable domain in full, with the rest retrieved from reference TRBV29-1 and TRBJ1-2, is SAVISQKPSRDICQRGTSLTIQCQVDSQVTMMFWYRQQPGQSLTLIATANQGSEATYESGFVIDKFPISRPNLTFSTLTVSNMSPEDSSIYLCSVERAVFGSGTRLTVV.

This chain's CDR3 is CASRGQGIGEQFF. The CDR3 DNA reads as TGCGCCAGCAGGGGACAGGGTATCGGTGAGCAGTTCTTC. The chain uses TRBV10-1 and TRBJ2-1, with TRBD1 identical over 9 bases. The V gene's germline CDR1 is WNHNN and CDR2 SYGVQD (reference sequence). The CDR3 sequence is 13 residues long. J lost 9 bases, V lost 6 bases, and 6 bases had no gene match.

The chain couples TRBV5-1 to TRBJ1-1, with 10 bases aligning to TRBD1. This CDR3 is 17 amino acids long. Germline V lookup: CDR1 SGHRS, CDR2 YFSETQ. V lost 0 bases, J lost 1 base, and 6 bases stayed unmatched. CDR3 bases: TGCGCCAGCAGCTTGGGACAGGGGGCTAGGACGAACACTGAAGCTTTCTTT. Its protein product is CASSLGQGARTNTEAFF.

This clonotype has a handful of counts. The genes are TRBV7-2 and TRBJ2-7; 8 bases match TRBD1. Matching the DNA end better, TRBJ2-4 makes the J call doubtful. CDR3 length equals 16 residues. Germline CDR1 reads SGHTA; CDR2 reads FQGNSA. The CDR3 region is CASSPQRTGSKNIQYF. For the CDR3, the DNA is TGTGCCAGCAGCCCGCAGCGGACAGGGTCCAAAAACATTCAGTACTTC.

This clonotype was picked up a small number of times. The junction departs from germline at one end; a sequencing error may be responsible. The chain carries TRBV20-1 and TRBJ2-5; 8 nucleotides line up with TRBD1. Germline V gene sequence: CDR1 DFQATT, CDR2 SNEGSKA (reference sequence). CDR3 length equals 13 residues. CDR3 sequence (DNA): TGTAGTGCTAGGGACAGGACCCAAGAGACCCAGTACTTC. It encodes CSARDRTQETQYF.

Worth noting for this clonotype: A much larger clone sits a single nucleotide away, making a read error possible. The rearrangement joins TRBV28 to TRBJ2-7, with TRBD2 matching over 7 bases. The CDR3 is 11 residues long. The germline gives CDR1 MDHEN, CDR2 SYDVKM. After removal of 8 bases from V and 4 bases from J, the junction contained 2 bases not matched to a gene. The CDR3 region is CASGREYEQYF. CDR3 coding DNA: TGTGCCAGCGGGCGGGAGTACGAGCAGTACTTC.

V is TRBV29-1 and J is TRBJ1-5, with D possibly matching TRBD1 (6 bases). Trimming pared 4 bases from V and 11 bases from J, leaving 15 bases between. The CDR3 is made up of 12 amino acids. Germline V gene sequence: CDR1 SQVTM, CDR2 ANQGSEA. CDR3 bases: TGCAGCGTTGGGACAGAACAAGAGACCCAGCATTTT. This translates into CSVGTEQETQHF. The whole variable domain, filled in from reference TRBV29-1 and TRBJ1-5, reads SAVISQKPSRDICQRGTSLTIQCQVDSQVTMMFWYRQQPGQSLTLIATANQGSEATYESGFVIDKFPISRPNLTFSTLTVSNMSPEDSSIYLCSVGTEQETQHFGDGTRLSIL.

This clonotype was counted a few times. The chain is built from TRBV14 and TRBJ2-7; tentatively, D is TRBD2 (5 bases). Trimming took off 0 bases at V and 2 bases at J, with 14 bases between the two ends. CDR1 SGHDN and CDR2 FVKESK come from the germline V gene. The length of the CDR3 is 16 residues. The CDR3 spells CASSQDRLRVPYEQYF. CDR3 nucleotides: TGTGCCAGCAGCCAAGATCGATTGCGGGTACCCTACGAGCAGTACTTC.

This clonotype was seen many times. The chain links TRBV2 to TRBJ1-1, with D possibly TRBD1 on 5 matching bases. The length of the CDR3 is 13 residues. V lost 5 bases, J lost 11 bases, and 18 bases lay in between. Germline-derived CDR1 and CDR2 are SNHLY and FYNNEI. The CDR3 sequence: CASSQQSTRGAFF. DNA of the CDR3: TGTGCCAGCAGTCAGCAATCGACCCGGGGGGCTTTCTTT.

This clonotype has a count of ten or more. The rearrangement joins TRBV7-9 to TRBJ2-7, with 7 bases identical to TRBD1. This CDR3 contains 14 residues. V lost 6 bases and J lost 7; bases outside the gene matches: 12. Germline CDR1 is SEHNR and CDR2 is FQNEAQ (reference sequence). The CDR3, as DNA: TGTGCCAGCAGTCAAACAGGGGTGACGAGGGAGCAGTACTTC. Protein: CASSQTGVTREQYF.

This clonotype was counted at least ten times. V is TRBV29-1 and J is TRBJ2-7; D call uncertain. The germline V gene has CDR1 SQVTM and CDR2 ANQGSEA. This CDR3 has 13 amino acids. Trimming removed 4 bases from V and 5 bases from J, with 15 bases in between. The CDR3 spells CSVGTGLKNEQYF. As DNA, the CDR3 is TGCAGCGTTGGAACCGGGTTAAAGAACGAGCAGTACTTC.

This clonotype occurred many times. V usage is TRBV5-5 and J usage is TRBJ1-2; no clear D gene. CDR3 length: 11 residues. V dropped 0 bases and J dropped 9 bases, with 6 bases sitting between them. CDR1 and CDR2 from the germline V gene are SGHKS and YYEKEE (reference sequence). CDR3 amino acids: CASSLAQRYTF. The CDR3 DNA sequence: TGTGCCAGCAGCTTGGCCCAGCGCTACACCTTC.

Points on this clonotype: This may be a read error, as it is one base from a much larger clone. The CDR3 does not end in the conserved phenylalanine or tryptophan, so this is likely a read error. The chain is built from TRBV7-8 and TRBJ2-7, with D perhaps given as TRBD1 or TRBD2 (5 bases each). Trimming shortened V by 1 base and J by 3 bases, and 13 bases separated the two germline ends. The germline V gene has CDR1 SGHVS and CDR2 FQNEAQ. The CDR3 spans 15 residues. This CDR3 is CASSLVSGTNYEQYL. In nucleotides, the CDR3 is TGTGCCAGCAGCTTAGTGAGTGGGACCAACTACGAGCAGTACCTC.

This chain links TRBV4-2 with TRBJ1-6; D uncertain. Germline CDR1 is LGHNA and CDR2 is YNFKEQ. V was pared by 0 bases and J by 8 bases, with 2 bases between. The length of the CDR3 is 12 residues. CDR3 DNA sequence: TGTGCCAGCAGCCAAGAACATTCACCCCTCCACTTT. It is translated as CASSQEHSPLHF.

CDR3 sequence (DNA): TGCAGTGCTAGTGTTCCAGGGGAAACGCAGTATTTT. Protein: CSASVPGETQYF. J is TRBJ2-3 and V is TRBV20-1; D might be TRBD1 (6 bases). The CDR3 spans 12 residues. Trimming took off 3 bases at V and 9 bases at J, with 13 bases between the two ends. Germline CDR1 is DFQATT and CDR2 is SNEGSKA (reference sequence).